Listed here are 28 T cell receptor beta chains from one sample, sequenced in a study of blood T cell repertoires in COVID-19. Produced via immunoSEQ multiplex PCR; TCRdb's table is partial and in-frame only. There are 50,000 to 80,000 clones in the sample; approximately 90% occur only once, and around 10% lies in the top ten. Sequenced: PBMCs or T cells enriched from blood (not recorded which). The receptors here all came from a woman aged 40-49 years who had recovered from COVID-19.

This sequence joins TRBV5-6 and TRBJ1-3; D uncertain. Trimming removed 0 bases at V and 3 bases at J, with 10 bases between. From germline, CDR1 is SGHDT and CDR2 YYEEEE. The CDR3 runs to 15 residues. The CDR3 DNA reads TGTGCCAGCAGCTTGGTCCCGGCGGGTGGAAACACCATATATTTT. It is translated as CASSLVPAGGNTIYF.

The CDR3 reads CAWSTRGNQPQHF. CDR3 sequence (DNA): TGTGCCTGGAGCACAAGGGGTAATCAGCCCCAGCATTTT. The rearrangement joins TRBV30 to TRBJ1-5; a weak D match, TRBD1 (5 bases). The germline V gene has CDR1 GTSNPN and CDR2 SVGIG (reference sequence). The CDR3 is 13 amino acids. Trimming removed 3 bases at V and 4 bases at J, with 10 bases between. Variable domain in full (rest from reference TRBV30 and TRBJ1-5): SQTIHQWPATLVQPVGSPLSLECTVEGTSNPNLYWYRQAAGRGLQLLFYSVGIGQISSEVPQNLSASRPQDRQFILSSKKLLLSDSGFYLCAWSTRGNQPQHFGDGTRLSIL.

This rearrangement joins TRBV3-1 (or the pseudogene TRBV3-2) to TRBJ2-7; 9 bases are a match to TRBD1. Trimming removed 1 base from V and 5 bases from J; junction bases left unmatched: 9. This CDR3 comprises 16 residues. Germline assignment: CDR1 LGHDT and CDR2 YNNKEL (reference sequence). CDR3 protein: CASSQADGTGKHEQYF. The CDR3 DNA reads TGTGCCAGCAGCCAAGCGGATGGGACAGGGAAGCACGAGCAGTACTTC.

The chain links TRBV11-2 to TRBJ2-3; TRBD2 matches 11 bases. Per germline, CDR1 SGHAT and CDR2 FQNNGV. The CDR3 contains 15 residues. Unmatched junction bases numbered 6, after V lost 5 bases and J lost 5 bases. The CDR3 reads CASSLSGGAKDTQYF. CDR3 in DNA: TGTGCCAGCAGCCTTAGCGGGGGGGCCAAAGATACGCAGTATTTT.

The chain uses TRBV24-1 and TRBJ2-2; TRBD1 matches at 7 bases. This CDR3 contains 15 residues. V lost 4 bases, J lost 2 bases, and 3 bases stayed unmatched. Germline V gives CDR1 KGHDR, CDR2 SFDVKD. The CDR3 region is CATSEGQRNTGELFF. Written as DNA, the CDR3 is TGTGCCACCAGTGAGGGACAGAGAAACACCGGGGAGCTGTTTTTT.

This clone was picked up a small number of times. The J gene is TRBJ2-7, the V gene TRBV3-1 (or the pseudogene TRBV3-2); D perhaps matches TRBD2 (6 bases). Germline CDR1 and CDR2: LGHDT and YNNKEL (reference sequence). V was pared by 3 bases and J by 3 bases, with 12 bases between. CDR3 length equals 14 residues. The CDR3 sequence is CASSQDPDYYEQYF. The CDR3 region has the DNA TGTGCCAGCAGCCAGGACCCGGACTACTACGAGCAGTACTTC.

The CDR3 here is CASMYTSNTGELFF. Here the CDR3 DNA reads TGCGCCAGCATGTACACCTCGAACACCGGGGAGCTGTTTTTT. The J gene is TRBJ2-2, the V gene TRBV5-1; D remains ambiguous. Trimming removed 6 bases at V and 0 bases at J, with 9 bases between. Germline lookup yields CDR1 SGHRS and CDR2 YFSETQ. The CDR3 sequence is 14 residues long.

The chain joins TRBV18 to TRBJ1-6; TRBD1 agrees at 9 bases. The CDR3 totals 17 residues. Unmatched junction bases numbered 7, after V lost 2 bases and J lost 5 bases. Germline V gene data show CDR1 as KGHSH and CDR2 as LQKENI. DNA of the CDR3: TGTGCCAGCTCACCAATTACAGGGGGCGCAAATAATTCACCCCTCCACTTT. This encodes CASSPITGGANNSPLHF.

The chain combines TRBV5-6 with TRBJ1-2; 9 nucleotides line up with TRBD1. V lost 3 bases, J lost 4 bases, and 13 bases stayed unmatched. Germline CDR1 and CDR2: SGHDT and YYEEEE. This CDR3 contains 17 residues. DNA for the CDR3: TGTGCCAGCAGCTGGTGGACAGGGGCGATGGGAGGCTATGGCTACACCTTC. Translated: CASSWWTGAMGGYGYTF. The whole variable domain, remainder taken from reference TRBV5-6 and TRBJ1-2, is DAGVTQSPTHLIKTRGQQVTLRCSPKSGHDTVSWYQQALGQGPQFIFQYYEEEERQRGNFPDRFSGHQFPNYSSELNVNALLLGDSALYLCASSWWTGAMGGYGYTFGSGTRLTVV.

The chain links TRBV12-5 to TRBJ2-3; TRBD2 agrees at 8 bases. The germline CDR1 and CDR2 sequences are LGHNT and FRNRAP. CDR3 length: 16 residues. J gave up 2 bases and V 2 bases, and 6 bases lay outside the gene matches. CDR3 in amino acids: CASGLTHSGDTDTQYF. CDR3 in DNA: TGTGCTAGTGGTTTGACACATAGCGGGGACACAGATACGCAGTATTTT.

CDR3 bases: TGTGCCAGTAGTATTTCTAATGGGGGCTACGGCTATGGCTACACCTTC. Its translation: CASSISNGGYGYGYTF. This chain connects TRBV19 to TRBJ1-2; TRBD1 might be the D (6 bases). The germline gives CDR1 LNHDA, CDR2 SQIVND (reference sequence). CDR3 length: 16 residues. Trimming took off 3 bases at V and 4 bases at J, with 18 bases between the two ends.

This sequence joins TRBV20-1 and TRBJ1-2; no firm D call. Per germline, CDR1 DFQATT and CDR2 SNEGSKA (reference sequence). Trimming took off 6 bases at V and 3 bases at J, with 5 bases between the two ends. The CDR3 spans 10 residues. CDR3: CSAFDYGYTF. CDR3 DNA sequence: TGCAGTGCCTTCGACTATGGCTACACCTTC.

V gene TRBV6-5 combines with J gene TRBJ1-4, with D possibly being TRBD1 (5 bases). Per germline, CDR1 MNHEY and CDR2 SVGAGI. V lost 0 bases and J 6 bases, leaving 11 bases between the germline ends. This CDR3 region has 15 residues. As DNA, the CDR3 is TGTGCCAGCAGTTACTCCAATGGGGGGGATGAAAAACTGTTTTTT. This codes for CASSYSNGGDEKLFF.

The chain joins TRBV4-2 to TRBJ2-7; 11 bases align to TRBD2. The V gene's germline CDR1 is LGHNA and CDR2 YNFKEQ. This CDR3 has 15 residues. V lost 1 base and J lost 7; bases outside the gene matches: 6. The CDR3 spells CASSQGLAGPREQYF. The CDR3 DNA reads TGTGCCAGCAGCCAAGGACTAGCGGGGCCGCGGGAGCAGTACTTC.

The chain couples TRBV2 to TRBJ1-1, with 10 positions matching TRBD1. The CDR3 spans 15 residues. V dropped 4 bases and J dropped 5; count of bases not matched to a gene: 7. CDR1 SNHLY and CDR2 FYNNEI come from the germline V gene. This CDR3 reads CASSGTGGPQTEAFF. The CDR3 coding sequence is TGTGCCAGCAGTGGGACAGGGGGACCTCAGACTGAAGCTTTCTTT.

V is TRBV25-1 and J is TRBJ1-2; 7 positions match TRBD1. Germline trimming cut 5 bases from V and 0 bases from J; bases unmatched to any gene: 9. The CDR3 loop spans 16 amino acids. From germline, CDR1 is MGHDK and CDR2 SYGVNS. DNA for the CDR3: TGTGCCAGCAGTTACTCCGGGACAGCCTCTAACTATGGCTACACCTTC. Translated: CASSYSGTASNYGYTF.

The chain uses TRBV5-4 and TRBJ2-3; 10 positions match TRBD2. From germline, CDR1 is SGHNT and CDR2 YYREEE (reference sequence). CDR3 length: 15 residues. The V gene end was trimmed by 3 bases and the J gene end by 4 bases; junction bases not matched to a gene: 5. DNA for the CDR3: TGTGCCAGCAGCTCAGCGGGGGGGTACGCAGATACGCAGTATTTT. Its translation is CASSSAGGYADTQYF.

A single count supports this clone. This chain joins TRBV11-3 and TRBJ2-2; 7 positions agree with TRBD2. The CDR3 has 15 residues. V trimming: 2 bases; J trimming: 0 bases; junction bases outside the gene matches: 0. Germline V gene lookup returns CDR1 SGHNT and CDR2 YENEEA. The CDR3 region has the DNA TGTGCCAGCAGCTTAAGCGGGGCGAACACCGGGGAGCTGTTTTTT. As protein: CASSLSGANTGELFF.

V gene TRBV19 combines with J gene TRBJ1-3, with 7 bases that match TRBD1. This CDR3 is built from 17 residues. Germline V CDR1 and CDR2: LNHDA, SQIVND (reference sequence). V lost 1 base and J lost 0; bases outside the gene matches: 6. DNA for the CDR3: TGTGCCAGTAGTATAGTGCAACAGGGGAGCTCTGGAAACACCATATATTTT. Translated, it gives CASSIVQQGSSGNTIYF.

The chain employs TRBV19 and TRBJ2-1; D is uncertain. Germline V gene sequence: CDR1 LNHDA, CDR2 SQIVND (reference sequence). The CDR3 sequence is 13 residues long. V gave up 5 bases and J gave up 2 bases, with 7 bases separating them. The CDR3: CASSGLAYNEQFF. The CDR3 DNA is TGTGCCAGTAGTGGCCTTGCCTACAATGAGCAGTTCTTC. Supplemented by reference TRBV19 and TRBJ2-1, the full variable domain reads DGGITQSPKYLFRKEGQNVTLSCEQNLNHDAMYWYRQDPGQGLRLIYYSQIVNDFQKGDIAEGYSVSREKKESFPLTVTSAQKNPTAFYLCASSGLAYNEQFFGPGTRLTVL.

The rearrangement links TRBV21-1 to TRBJ2-5; no check of the table's D call, TRBD1, against the DNA was made. TRBV21-1 is a pseudogene segment. The CDR3 length is 16 residues. The CDR3: CASNKTRNRVLETQYF. Here the CDR3 DNA reads TGTGCCAGCAATAAAACAAGAAACAGGGTATTGGAGACCCAGTACTTC.

V and J are TRBV29-1 and TRBJ1-1; D may be TRBD1 (5 bases). V was clipped by 7 bases and J by 6 bases, with 18 bases between them. CDR1 and CDR2 from the germline V gene are SQVTM and ANQGSEA. This CDR3 comprises 13 residues. The CDR3 loop is CSAKAGGVAEAFF. CDR3 nucleotide sequence: TGCAGCGCAAAAGCGGGGGGGGTAGCTGAAGCTTTCTTT.

A word on this clone: Other DNA sequences from this sample encode an identical CDR3 as well. The chain employs TRBV18 and TRBJ1-2, with TRBD1 matching 9 bases. J was trimmed by 2 bases and V by 6 bases; bases with no gene match: 4. The CDR3 runs 14 residues. Germline lookup yields CDR1 KGHSH and CDR2 LQKENI. DNA for the CDR3: TGTGCCAGCTCCCCCGGACAGGGGAACTATGGCTACACCTTC. It yields the protein CASSPGQGNYGYTF. Full variable domain (rest looked up from reference TRBV18 and TRBJ1-2): NAGVMQNPRHLVRRRGQEARLRCSPMKGHSHVYWYRQLPEEGLKFMVYLQKENIIDESGMPKERFSAEFPKEGPSILRIQQVVRGDSAAYFCASSPGQGNYGYTFGSGTRLTVV.

The rearrangement uses TRBV7-3 and TRBJ2-5; D remains ambiguous. Germline CDR1 SGHTA, CDR2 FQGTGA. Trimming took 5 bases from V and 3 from J, leaving 10 bases between them. CDR3 length: 13 residues. The CDR3 bases are TGTGCCAGCAGCAGATCAGGCGAAGAGACCCAGTACTTC. It encodes CASSRSGEETQYF. Together with reference TRBV7-3 and TRBJ2-5, the CDR3 gives the full variable domain: GAGVSQTPSNKVTEKGKYVELRCDPISGHTALYWYRQSLGQGPEFLIYFQGTGAADDSGLPNDRFFAVRPEGSVSTLKIQRTERGDSAVYLCASSRSGEETQYFGPGTRLLVL.

This sequence joins TRBV11-1 and TRBJ2-1; 12 bases agree with TRBD2. Trimming cost V 4 bases and J 3 bases; bases outside gene matches: 1. The CDR3 loop spans 15 amino acids. Per germline, CDR1 SGHAT and CDR2 FQDESV (reference sequence). DNA of the CDR3: TGTGCCAGCAGCTCACTAGCGGGGGGCTACAATGAGCAGTTCTTC. This gives the protein CASSSLAGGYNEQFF. The entire variable domain, with the rest obtained from reference TRBV11-1 and TRBJ2-1, is as follows: EAEVAQSPRYKITEKSQAVAFWCDPISGHATLYWYRQILGQGPELLVQFQDESVVDDSQLPKDRFSAERLKGVDSTLKIQPAELGDSAMYLCASSSLAGGYNEQFFGPGTRLTVL.

The chain is built from TRBV6-5 and TRBJ1-5; 7 nucleotides align to TRBD1. V shed 0 bases, J shed 4 bases, and the junction held 3 bases outside the gene matches. CDR3 size: 15 residues. Germline values: CDR1 MNHEY, CDR2 SVGAGI. The CDR3 region has the DNA TGTGCCAGCAGTTACTCCGGACAGGCAAATCAGCCCCAGCATTTT. Its protein is CASSYSGQANQPQHF.

This sequence joins TRBV7-9 and TRBJ1-3; maybe TRBD1 (5 bases). Germline CDR1 SEHNR, CDR2 FQNEAQ (reference sequence). CDR3 length: 14 residues. V was trimmed by 2 bases and J by 0 bases, leaving 5 bases between them. The CDR3 DNA sequence: TGTGCCAGCAGCTTAAGGGGCTCTGGAAACACCATATATTTT. Translated: CASSLRGSGNTIYF.

The gene calls are TRBV19 and TRBJ1-2; no clear D. Germline-derived CDR1 and CDR2 are LNHDA and SQIVND (reference sequence). The V and J ends lost 7 bases and 8 bases respectively, with 17 bases between them. CDR3 size: 13 residues. The CDR3 loop reads CASMFGEAGGYTF. In DNA form, the CDR3 reads TGTGCCAGTATGTTTGGTGAGGCCGGCGGCTACACCTTC.